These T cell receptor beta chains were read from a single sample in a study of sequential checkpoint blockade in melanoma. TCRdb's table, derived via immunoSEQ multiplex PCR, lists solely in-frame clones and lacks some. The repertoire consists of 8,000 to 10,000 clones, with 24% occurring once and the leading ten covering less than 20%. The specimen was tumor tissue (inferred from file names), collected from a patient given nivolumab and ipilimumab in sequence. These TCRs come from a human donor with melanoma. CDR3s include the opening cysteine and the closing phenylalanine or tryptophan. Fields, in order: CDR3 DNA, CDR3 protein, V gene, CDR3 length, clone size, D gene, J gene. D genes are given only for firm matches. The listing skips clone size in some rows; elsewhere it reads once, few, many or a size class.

cdr3_nt: TGTGCCAGCAGCTTAGAGAGCGGGAGGGCCGAGCAGTACTTC; cdr3_aa: CASSLESGRAEQYF; v_call: TRBV11-3; cdr3_length: 14; clone_size: medium-sized; d_call: TRBD2; j_call: TRBJ2-7
cdr3_nt: TGTGCCAGCAGCTCAGGGACAGGCCTTAGGACCGGGGAGCTGTTTTTT; cdr3_aa: CASSSGTGLRTGELFF; v_call: TRBV9; cdr3_length: 16; clone_size: few; d_call: TRBD1; j_call: TRBJ2-2
cdr3_nt: TGTGCCAGCAGTTTCAGGGGGACCGGGGAGCTGTTTTTT; cdr3_aa: CASSFRGTGELFF; v_call: TRBV28; cdr3_length: 13; clone_size: large; d_call: TRBD1; j_call: TRBJ2-2
cdr3_nt: TGTGCCAGCAGTCCCCAGAAGGCAGGTGGGCACTATGGCTACACCTTC; cdr3_aa: CASSPQKAGGHYGYTF; v_call: TRBV28; cdr3_length: 16; clone_size: NA; d_call: NA; j_call: TRBJ1-2
cdr3_nt: TGTGCCAGCAGCCCGGGACTAGCGGGAGGAGGGCTGTTTTTT; cdr3_aa: CASSPGLAGGGLFF; v_call: TRBV11-3; cdr3_length: 14; clone_size: NA; d_call: TRBD2; j_call: TRBJ2-2
cdr3_nt: TGTGCCAGCAGCCGCCGGGACTATGTCAACATTCAGTACTTC; cdr3_aa: CASSRRDYVNIQYF; v_call: TRBV28; cdr3_length: 14; clone_size: NA; d_call: TRBD2; j_call: TRBJ2-4
cdr3_nt: TGCGCCAGCACCCGGGACTCCAGCTCCTACAATGAGCAGTTCTTC; cdr3_aa: CASTRDSSSYNEQFF; v_call: TRBV5-1; cdr3_length: 15; clone_size: few; d_call: NA; j_call: TRBJ2-1
cdr3_nt: TGTGCCAGCTCACACCCCGGGGATCAGCCCCAGCATTTT; cdr3_aa: CASSHPGDQPQHF; v_call: TRBV25-1; cdr3_length: 13; clone_size: NA; d_call: NA; j_call: TRBJ1-5
cdr3_nt: TGTGCCAGCAGCCCTAGCGGCTTCACCGGGGAGCTGTTTTTT; cdr3_aa: CASSPSGFTGELFF; v_call: TRBV11-3; cdr3_length: 14; clone_size: medium-sized; d_call: TRBD2; j_call: TRBJ2-2
cdr3_nt: TGTGCCAGAAAGTGTCGAGAGCACACTGAAGCTTTCTTT; cdr3_aa: CARKCREHTEAFF; v_call: TRBV7-1; cdr3_length: 13; clone_size: few; d_call: NA; j_call: TRBJ1-1
cdr3_nt: TGCGCCAGCAGTGAGTCCGACAGGGATCTCGACAATGAGCAGTTCTTC; cdr3_aa: CASSESDRDLDNEQFF; v_call: TRBV10-2; cdr3_length: 16; clone_size: NA; d_call: TRBD1; j_call: TRBJ2-1
cdr3_nt: TGTGCCAGCAGCGTAGACCGGGGGGAAGCTTTCTTT; cdr3_aa: CASSVDRGEAFF; v_call: TRBV9; cdr3_length: 12; clone_size: few; d_call: NA; j_call: TRBJ1-1
cdr3_nt: TGTGCCAGCAGTGAATGCCCGGGGTATCAGCCCCAGCATTTT; cdr3_aa: CASSECPGYQPQHF; v_call: TRBV25-1; cdr3_length: 14; clone_size: once; d_call: NA; j_call: TRBJ1-5
cdr3_nt: TGTGCCAGTAGGGGTGGGGCCGAGCAGTTCTTC; cdr3_aa: CASRGGAEQFF; v_call: TRBV19; cdr3_length: 11; clone_size: NA; d_call: NA; j_call: TRBJ2-1
cdr3_nt: TGTGCCAGCAGCTTAGACCCAACGGCGGCTAATGAAAAACTGTTTTTT; cdr3_aa: CASSLDPTAANEKLFF; v_call: TRBV11-3; cdr3_length: 16; clone_size: few; d_call: NA; j_call: TRBJ1-4
cdr3_nt: TGTGCCAGCAGCCGCGAAAGCGGGACAGGGCTTAATGGCTACACCTTC; cdr3_aa: CASSRESGTGLNGYTF; v_call: TRBV6-8; cdr3_length: 16; clone_size: NA; d_call: TRBD1; j_call: TRBJ1-2